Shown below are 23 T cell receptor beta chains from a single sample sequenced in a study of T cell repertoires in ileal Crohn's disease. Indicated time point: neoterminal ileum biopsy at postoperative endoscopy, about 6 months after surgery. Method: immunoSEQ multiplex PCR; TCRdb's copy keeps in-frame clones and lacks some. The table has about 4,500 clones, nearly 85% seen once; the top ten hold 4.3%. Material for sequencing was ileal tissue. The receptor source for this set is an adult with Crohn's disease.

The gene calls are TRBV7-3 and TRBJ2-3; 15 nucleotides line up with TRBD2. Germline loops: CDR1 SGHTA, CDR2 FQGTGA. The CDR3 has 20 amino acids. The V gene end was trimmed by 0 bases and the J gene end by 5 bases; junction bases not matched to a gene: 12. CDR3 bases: TGTGCCAGCAGCTTAACTTCTTTGCGGGCGGGACTAGCGGGAGGAGATACGCAGTATTTT. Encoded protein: CASSLTSLRAGLAGGDTQYF.

DNA of the CDR3: TGCAGCGTTGATCTGAGGACAGCTAGCTACAATGAGCAGTTCTTC. Its protein product is CSVDLRTASYNEQFF. The V gene is TRBV29-1, the J gene TRBJ2-1; maybe TRBD1 (6 bases). In germline, CDR1 is SQVTM, CDR2 ANQGSEA. Trimming shortened V by 3 bases and J by 3 bases, and 15 bases separated the two germline ends. The CDR3 has 15 amino acids.

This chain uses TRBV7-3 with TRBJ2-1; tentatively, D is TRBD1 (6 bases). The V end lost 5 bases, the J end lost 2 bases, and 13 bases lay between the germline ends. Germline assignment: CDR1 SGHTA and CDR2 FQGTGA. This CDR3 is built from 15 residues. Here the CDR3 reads CASSIYKGAYNEQFF. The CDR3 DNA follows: TGTGCCAGCAGCATTTACAAGGGGGCCTACAATGAGCAGTTCTTC.

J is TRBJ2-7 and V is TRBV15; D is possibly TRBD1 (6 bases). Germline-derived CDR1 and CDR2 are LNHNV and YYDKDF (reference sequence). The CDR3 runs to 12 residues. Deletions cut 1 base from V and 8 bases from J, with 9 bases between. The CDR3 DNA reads TGTGCCACCAGCAGAGCCACAGGGAAGCAGTACTTC. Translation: CATSRATGKQYF.

The CDR3 nucleotides read TGCGCCAGCAGCGGCGGGAGAGGCAATGAGCAGTTCTTC. This gives the protein CASSGGRGNEQFF. The chain employs TRBV4-3 and TRBJ2-1, with TRBD2 matching 7 bases. Germline-derived CDR1 and CDR2 are LGHNA and YSLEER. V gave up 5 bases and J gave up 6 bases; unmatched junction bases: 4. CDR3 size: 13 residues.

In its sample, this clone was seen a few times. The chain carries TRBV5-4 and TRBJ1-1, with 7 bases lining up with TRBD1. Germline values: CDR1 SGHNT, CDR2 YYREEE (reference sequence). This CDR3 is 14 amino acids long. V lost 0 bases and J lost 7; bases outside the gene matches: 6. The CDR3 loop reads CASSLARGPNEAFF. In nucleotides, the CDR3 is TGTGCCAGCAGCTTGGCTAGGGGGCCGAATGAAGCTTTCTTT. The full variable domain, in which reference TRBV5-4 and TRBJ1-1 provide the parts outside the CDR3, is ETGVTQSPTHLIKTRGQQVTLRCSSQSGHNTVSWYQQALGQGPQFIFQYYREEENGRGNFPPRFSGLQFPNYSSELNVNALELDDSALYLCASSLARGPNEAFFGQGTRLTVV.

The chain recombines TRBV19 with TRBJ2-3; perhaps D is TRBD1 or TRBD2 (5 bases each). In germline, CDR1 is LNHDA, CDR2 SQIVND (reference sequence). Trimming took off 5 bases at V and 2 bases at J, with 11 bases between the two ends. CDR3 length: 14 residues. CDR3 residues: CASSWGLVTDTQYF. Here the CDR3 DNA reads TGTGCCAGTAGTTGGGGGTTGGTCACAGATACGCAGTATTTT.

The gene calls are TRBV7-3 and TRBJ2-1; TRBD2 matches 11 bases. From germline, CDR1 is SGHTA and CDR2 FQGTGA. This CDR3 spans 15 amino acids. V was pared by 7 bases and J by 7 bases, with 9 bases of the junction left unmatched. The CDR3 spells CASNNIAGGQNEQFF. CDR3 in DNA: TGTGCCAGCAACAACATAGCGGGAGGGCAGAATGAGCAGTTCTTC. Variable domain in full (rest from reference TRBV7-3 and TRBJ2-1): GAGVSQTPSNKVTEKGKYVELRCDPISGHTALYWYRQSLGQGPEFLIYFQGTGAADDSGLPNDRFFAVRPEGSVSTLKIQRTERGDSAVYLCASNNIAGGQNEQFFGPGTRLTVL.

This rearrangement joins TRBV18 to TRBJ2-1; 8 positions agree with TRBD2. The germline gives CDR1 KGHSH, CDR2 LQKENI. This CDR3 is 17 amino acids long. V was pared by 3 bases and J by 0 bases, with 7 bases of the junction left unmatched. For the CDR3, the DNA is TGTGCCAGCTCACCCAGTGGCAGCGGGAGCTCCTACAATGAGCAGTTCTTC. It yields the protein CASSPSGSGSSYNEQFF.

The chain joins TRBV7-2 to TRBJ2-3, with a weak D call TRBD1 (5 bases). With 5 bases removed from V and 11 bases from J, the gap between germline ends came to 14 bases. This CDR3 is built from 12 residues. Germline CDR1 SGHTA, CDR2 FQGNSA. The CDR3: CASSPRQGRQYF. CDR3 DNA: TGTGCCAGCAGCCCCCGGCAGGGTAGGCAGTATTTT.

CDR3 loop: CSVWGLGKAGLAKNIQYF. CDR3 DNA: TGCAGCGTTTGGGGGTTGGGTAAAGCAGGTCTAGCCAAAAACATTCAGTACTTC. This chain uses TRBV29-1 with TRBJ2-4; D is perhaps TRBD1 or TRBD2 (5 bases each). The germline gives CDR1 SQVTM, CDR2 ANQGSEA. CDR3 size: 18 residues. The V end lost 5 bases, the J end lost 0 bases, and 23 bases lay between the germline ends.

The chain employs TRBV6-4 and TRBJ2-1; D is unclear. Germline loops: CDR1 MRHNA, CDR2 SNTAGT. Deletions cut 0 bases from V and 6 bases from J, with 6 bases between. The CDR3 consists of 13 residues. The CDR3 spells CASSDSSSNEQFF. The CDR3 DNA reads TGTGCCAGCAGTGACTCCAGCTCCAATGAGCAGTTCTTC.

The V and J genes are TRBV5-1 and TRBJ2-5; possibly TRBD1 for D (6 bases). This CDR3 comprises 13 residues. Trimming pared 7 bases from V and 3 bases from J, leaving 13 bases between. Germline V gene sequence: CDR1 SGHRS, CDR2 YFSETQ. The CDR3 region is CASQTGTKETQYF. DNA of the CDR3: TGCGCCAGCCAGACAGGTACTAAAGAGACCCAGTACTTC.

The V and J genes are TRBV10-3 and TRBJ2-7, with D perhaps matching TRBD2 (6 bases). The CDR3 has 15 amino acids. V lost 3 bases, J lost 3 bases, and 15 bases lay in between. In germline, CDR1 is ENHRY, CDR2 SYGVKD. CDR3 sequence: CAISDPREIDYEQYF. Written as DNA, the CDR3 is TGTGCCATCAGTGACCCTCGGGAGATAGACTACGAGCAGTACTTC.

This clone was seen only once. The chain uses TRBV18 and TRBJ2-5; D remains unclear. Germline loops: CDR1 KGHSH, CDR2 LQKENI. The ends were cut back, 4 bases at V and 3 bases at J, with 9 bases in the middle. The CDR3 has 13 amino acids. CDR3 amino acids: CASSRSSEETQYF. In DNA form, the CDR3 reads TGTGCCAGCTCACGTAGCTCCGAAGAGACCCAGTACTTC. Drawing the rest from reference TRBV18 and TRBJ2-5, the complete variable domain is NAGVMQNPRHLVRRRGQEARLRCSPMKGHSHVYWYRQLPEEGLKFMVYLQKENIIDESGMPKERFSAEFPKEGPSILRIQQVVRGDSAAYFCASSRSSEETQYFGPGTRLLVL.

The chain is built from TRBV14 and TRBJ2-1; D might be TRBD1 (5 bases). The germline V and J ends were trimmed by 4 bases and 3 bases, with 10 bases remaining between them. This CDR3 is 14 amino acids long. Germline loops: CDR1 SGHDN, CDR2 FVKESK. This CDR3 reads CASSPFDSYNEQFF. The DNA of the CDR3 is TGTGCCAGCAGCCCGTTCGACAGCTACAATGAGCAGTTCTTC.

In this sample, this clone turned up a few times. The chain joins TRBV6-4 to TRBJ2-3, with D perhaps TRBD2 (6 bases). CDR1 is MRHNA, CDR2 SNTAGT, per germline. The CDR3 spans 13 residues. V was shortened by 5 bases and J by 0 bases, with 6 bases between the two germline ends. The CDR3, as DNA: TGTGCCAGCAGTAGCGGGAGCACAGATACGCAGTATTTT. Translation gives CASSSGSTDTQYF.

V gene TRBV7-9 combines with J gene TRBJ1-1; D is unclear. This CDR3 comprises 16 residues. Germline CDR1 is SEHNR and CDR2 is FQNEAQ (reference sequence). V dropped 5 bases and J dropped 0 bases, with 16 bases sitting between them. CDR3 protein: CASSPEAGVMNTEAFF. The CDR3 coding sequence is TGTGCCAGCAGCCCCGAGGCAGGCGTTATGAACACTGAAGCTTTCTTT. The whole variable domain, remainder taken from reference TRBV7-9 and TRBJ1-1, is DTGVSQNPRHKITKRGQNVTFRCDPISEHNRLYWYRQTLGQGPEFLTYFQNEAQLEKSRLLSDRFSAERPKGSFSTLEIQRTEQGDSAMYLCASSPEAGVMNTEAFFGQGTRLTVV.

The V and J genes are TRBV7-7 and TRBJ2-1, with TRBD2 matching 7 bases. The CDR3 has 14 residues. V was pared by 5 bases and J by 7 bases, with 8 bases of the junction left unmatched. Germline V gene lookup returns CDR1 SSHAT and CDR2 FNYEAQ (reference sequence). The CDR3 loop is CASSPNYGGNEQFF. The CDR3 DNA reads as TGTGCCAGCAGCCCCAACTACGGGGGGAATGAGCAGTTCTTC. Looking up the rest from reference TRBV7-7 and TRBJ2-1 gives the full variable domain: GAGVSQSPRYKVTKRGQDVTLRCDPISSHATLYWYQQALGQGPEFLTYFNYEAQPDKSGLPSDRFSAERPEGSISTLTIQRTEQRDSAMYRCASSPNYGGNEQFFGPGTRLTVL.

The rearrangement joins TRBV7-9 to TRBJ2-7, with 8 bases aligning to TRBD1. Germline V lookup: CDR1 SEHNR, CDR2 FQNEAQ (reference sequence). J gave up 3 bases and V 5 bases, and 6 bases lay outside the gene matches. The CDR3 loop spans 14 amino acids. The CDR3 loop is CASSPDRGNYEQYF. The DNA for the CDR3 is TGTGCCAGCAGCCCCGACAGGGGCAACTACGAGCAGTACTTC. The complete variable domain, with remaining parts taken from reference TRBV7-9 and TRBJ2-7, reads DTGVSQNPRHKITKRGQNVTFRCDPISEHNRLYWYRQTLGQGPEFLTYFQNEAQLEKSRLLSDRFSAERPKGSFSTLEIQRTEQGDSAMYLCASSPDRGNYEQYFGPGTRLTVT.

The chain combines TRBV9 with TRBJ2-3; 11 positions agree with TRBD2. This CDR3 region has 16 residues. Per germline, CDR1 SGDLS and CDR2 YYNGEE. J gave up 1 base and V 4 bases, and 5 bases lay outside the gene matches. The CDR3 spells CASSPRTSGRTDTQYF. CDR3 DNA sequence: TGTGCCAGCAGCCCCCGGACTAGCGGGCGCACAGATACGCAGTATTTT.

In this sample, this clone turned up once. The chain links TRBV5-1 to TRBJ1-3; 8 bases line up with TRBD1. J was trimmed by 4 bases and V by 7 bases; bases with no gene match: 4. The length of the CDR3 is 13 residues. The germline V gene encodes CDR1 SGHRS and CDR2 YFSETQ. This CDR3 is CASSTGVGNTIYF. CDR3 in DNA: TGCGCCAGCTCGACAGGGGTCGGAAACACCATATATTTT.

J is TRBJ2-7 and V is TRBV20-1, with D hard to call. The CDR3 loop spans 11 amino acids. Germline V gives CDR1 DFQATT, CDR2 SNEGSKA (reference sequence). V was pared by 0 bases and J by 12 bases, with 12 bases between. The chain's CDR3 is CSARDPVVGYF. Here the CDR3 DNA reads TGCAGTGCTAGAGATCCCGTGGTGGGGTACTTC.